This T cell receptor beta chain was profiled in a study of cytomegalovirus exposure and HLA in healthy donors. 13 Jbeta primers and 60 Vbeta primers were used for the PCR. The table came from immunoSEQ multiplex PCR; TCRdb's copy has only in-frame clones and leaves some out. In the table there are fewer than 200,000 clones, roughly nine tenths of which are singletons. Healthy people donating bone marrow made up the donors. This CDR3 has 13 residues. The J segment lost 4 bases and the V segment lost 2 bases, leaving 2 bases of the junction unmatched. CDR1 and CDR2 from the germline V gene are GTSNPN and SVGIG (reference sequence).

This sequence originates from a girl under three years old in good health and CMV-seronegative. The sequencing sample was made of PBMCs. The chain joins TRBV30 to TRBJ2-5; 9 bases are shared with TRBD2. In DNA form, the CDR3 reads TGTGCCTGGAGTAGGACTAGCGCAGAGACCCAGTACTTC. This encodes CAWSRTSAETQYF.